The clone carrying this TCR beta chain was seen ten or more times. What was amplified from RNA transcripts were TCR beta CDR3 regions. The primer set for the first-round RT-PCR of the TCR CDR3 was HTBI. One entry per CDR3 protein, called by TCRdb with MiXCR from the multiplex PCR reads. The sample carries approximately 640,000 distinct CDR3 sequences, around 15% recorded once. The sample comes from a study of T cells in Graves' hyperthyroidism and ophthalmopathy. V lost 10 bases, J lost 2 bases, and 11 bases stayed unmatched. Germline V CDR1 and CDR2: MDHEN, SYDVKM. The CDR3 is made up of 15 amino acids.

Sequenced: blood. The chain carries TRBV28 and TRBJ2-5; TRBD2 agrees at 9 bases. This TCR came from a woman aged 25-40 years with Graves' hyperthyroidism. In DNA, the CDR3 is TGTGCCACCACTTCGGTGCGGGAGGGGCAAGAGACCCAGTACTTC. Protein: CATTSVREGQETQYF. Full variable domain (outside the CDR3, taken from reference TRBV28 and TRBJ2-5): DVKVTQSSRYLVKRTGEKVFLECVQDMDHENMFWYRQDPGLGLRLIYFSYDVKMKEKGDIPEGYSVSREKKERFSLILESASTNQTSMYLCATTSVREGQETQYFGPGTRLLVL.